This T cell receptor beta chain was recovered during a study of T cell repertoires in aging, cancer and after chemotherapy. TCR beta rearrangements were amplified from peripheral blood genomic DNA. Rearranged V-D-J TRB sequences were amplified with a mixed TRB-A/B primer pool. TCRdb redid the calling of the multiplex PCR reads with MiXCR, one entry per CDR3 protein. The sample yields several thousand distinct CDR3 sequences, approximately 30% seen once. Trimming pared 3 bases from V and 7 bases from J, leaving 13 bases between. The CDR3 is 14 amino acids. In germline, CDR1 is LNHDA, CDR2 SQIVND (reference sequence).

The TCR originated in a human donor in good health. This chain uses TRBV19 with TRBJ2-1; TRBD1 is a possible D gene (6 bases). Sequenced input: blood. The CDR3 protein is CASSIITGWNEQFF. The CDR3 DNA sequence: TGTGCCAGTAGTATTATAACAGGGTGGAATGAGCAGTTCTTC.